This TCR beta chain was captured in a study of blood T cell repertoires in COVID-19. At the level of the study: Specimens from acute and convalescent COVID-19 originated in the United States, Italy and Spain. Sources were T cells, B-cell-depleted T cells, or PBMCs; the material itself was cDNA or gDNA.

Per germline, CDR1 SGHRS and CDR2 YFSETQ. This CDR3 is built from 12 residues. Deletions cut 0 bases from V and 13 bases from J, with 11 bases between. Per the original data handling: The authors estimated nucleated cell counts from reference gene primer amplification. Repertoires were generated with immunoSEQ multiplex PCR, while TCRdb's copy carries only in-frame clones and drops some. D and trimming were read from the DNA, whereas the V and J calls and clone size are those reported in that table. This sample has about 200,000 clones, with around 84% found just once. The rearrangement uses TRBV5-1 and TRBJ2-1; D is possibly TRBD2 (6 bases). The sequencing input was peripheral blood. This TCR was sampled from a human donor in a cohort sampled during active COVID-19. The CDR3 nucleotides are TGCGCCAGCAGCTTGGAACTAGCCATTCAGTTCTTC. It translates to CASSLELAIQFF.